This is a list of T cell receptor beta chains from one sample in a study of graft-versus-host responses after intestinal transplantation. Here immunoSEQ multiplex PCR was the method, and the copy in TCRdb shows in-frame clones only, minus some. The sample consists of more than 10,000 clones, about a third of them appearing once. The sample consisted of alloreactive CD4+ T cells from a mixed lymphocyte reaction culture, taken before transplantation. The receptor set was obtained from a human patient who was an organ donor for intestinal transplantation. The CDR3 runs from the conserved cysteine through the conserved F or W.

V	CDR3
TRBV7-3	CASSLHGRGATEAFF
TRBV19	CASSIGTGGGQPQHF
TRBV4-2	CASSQRRTSGDTDTQYF
TRBV5-1	CASSLFSGGEQFF
TRBV7-2	CASSLRLAGAGEQYF
TRBV2	CASSEALYYRQF
TRBV4-2	CASSQDRGGTEAFF
TRBV5-4	CASSLGGAHSYNEQFF
TRBV13	CASSLTMTDTQYF
TRBV19	CASSKAGRTNYGYTF
TRBV4-2	CASSRGSWEQFF
TRBV7-9	CASSLVGLAGPGELFF
TRBV6-1	CASSTGTGNTIYF
TRBV28	CASRDRAYEQYF
TRBV7-2	CASSQDTAGAVGELFF
TRBV28	CASSPGTGTSLGYQPQHF
TRBV28	CASSRTPGVEQYF
TRBV2	CASSVRPAALEKLFF
TRBV30	CAWEGGLGTEAFF
TRBV7-2	CASSLVGGGRTGELFF
TRBV7-2	CASSLWATGRTDTQYF
TRBV29-1	CSASSGRLSGANVLTF
TRBV4-2	CASRGAGAHSTYEQYF
TRBV5-4	CASSLLGTSGGTDTQYF
TRBV29-1	CSVRQGDYGYTF
TRBV2	CASSWTSPTDTQYF
TRBV7-9	CASSRTSGGSHEQFF
TRBV28	CASRGTSGGAGTQYF
TRBV5-5	CASSLGQEKYGYTF
TRBV9	CASSPRQGAPAFEQYF
TRBV11-2	CASRLRRGGKTLDTQYF
TRBV5-1	CASSPRTTSTDTQYF
TRBV4-1	CAGSQVGGRHSPLHF
TRBV4-2	CASSQDLEAGGYNEQFF
TRBV29-1	CSVTSGVYNEQFF
TRBV5-4	CARSRTSGGPQVPYNEQFF
TRBV4-1	CASSQEPQGWFTEAFF
TRBV19	CASSIVGGPDTQYF
TRBV7-2	CASSLGTGRINQPQHF
TRBV2	CASSERMGYTF
TRBV7-9	CASSRTGAKNIQYF
TRBV6-5	CASKGVSTDTQYF
TRBV30	CAWRSAGVNTIYF
TRBV10-3	CAISVSSGVNYEQYF
TRBV7-9	CASSPQGGTMNTEAFF